This T cell receptor (beta chain) came from a study of blood T cell repertoires in COVID-19. V was pared by 4 bases and J by 5 bases, with 7 bases of the junction left unmatched. Germline V lookup: CDR1 SGHDT, CDR2 YYEEEE. This CDR3 contains 15 residues. Some clones are missing from TCRdb's copy, which holds only in-frame ones; the method was immunoSEQ multiplex PCR. The table shows around 97,000 clones, with over 75% occurring only once. The chain has TRBV5-6 and TRBJ1-5; 9 positions match TRBD1. The TCR sequence derives from a human donor in a cohort sampled during active COVID-19. The specimen was peripheral blood. CDR3 residues: CASSAGTGIHQPQHF. In DNA form, the CDR3 reads TGTGCCAGCAGCGCCGGGACAGGGATTCATCAGCCCCAGCATTTT.